The 14 T cell receptor beta chains reported below all come from one sample, sequenced in a study of OX40 agonist ivuxolimab in advanced cancers. Receptor amplification or capture employed the immunoSEQ multiplex PCR assay. TCRdb holds this immuneACCESS table with in-frame rearrangements only. Some clones are missing; in checked studies, unresolved V genes explain under half, and the rest has no known cause. This sample gives tens of thousands of clones in total; roughly 90% of them show up just once. The top ten hold roughly 5% of the sample. Material: CD4+ or CD8+ T cells sorted from blood, obtained in a trial of the OX40 agonist ivuxolimab. The receptors come from an adult with an advanced solid tumor such as melanoma, head and neck, liver or kidney cancer.

V is TRBV29-1 and J is TRBJ2-7; the D call may be TRBD1 or TRBD2 (5 bases each). Trimming took 7 bases from V and 0 from J, leaving 16 bases between them. The germline V gene has CDR1 SQVTM and CDR2 ANQGSEA. This CDR3 region has 14 residues. The CDR3 sequence: CSGGPGRNSYEQYF. The DNA of the CDR3 is TGCAGCGGGGGTCCGGGACGGAACTCCTACGAGCAGTACTTC.

The chain carries TRBV6-5 and TRBJ1-1; maybe TRBD1 (5 bases). V gave up 2 bases and J gave up 5 bases, with 12 bases separating them. CDR3 length: 14 residues. The germline V gene encodes CDR1 MNHEY and CDR2 SVGAGI. The DNA for the CDR3 is TGTGCCAGCAGTTACGGGGGTGGGGGAACTGAAGCTTTCTTT. Its translation: CASSYGGGGTEAFF.

For the CDR3, the DNA is TGTGCCAGCAGCTCTACCGGGGGGCCCTCCTACAATGAGCAGTTCTTC. It encodes CASSSTGGPSYNEQFF. The chain uses TRBV5-4 and TRBJ2-1; perhaps TRBD2 as D (7 bases). CDR1 is SGHNT and CDR2 is YYREEE in the germline V gene (reference sequence). V was trimmed by 3 bases and J by 0 bases, leaving 13 bases between them. This CDR3 region has 16 residues. Variable domain in full (rest from reference TRBV5-4 and TRBJ2-1): ETGVTQSPTHLIKTRGQQVTLRCSSQSGHNTVSWYQQALGQGPQFIFQYYREEENGRGNFPPRFSGLQFPNYSSELNVNALELDDSALYLCASSSTGGPSYNEQFFGPGTRLTVL.

This chain links TRBV5-1 with TRBJ2-3, with unresolved D. Germline V gene data show CDR1 as SGHRS and CDR2 as YFSETQ. The CDR3 covers 15 residues. The V end lost 4 bases, the J end lost 1 base, and 13 bases lay between the germline ends. The CDR3 bases are TGCGCCAGCAGCGTTGGGGTCCCGGGCACAGATACGCAGTATTTT. Residues: CASSVGVPGTDTQYF.

The chain recombines TRBV5-6 with TRBJ2-1; D is unclear. The CDR3 is 15 residues long. In germline, CDR1 is SGHDT, CDR2 YYEEEE. Trimming stripped 1 base from V and 0 bases from J, with 8 bases between. DNA of the CDR3: TGTGCCAGCAGCTTGATTCACTTCTCCTACAATGAGCAGTTCTTC. It codes for CASSLIHFSYNEQFF. The whole variable domain, filled in from reference TRBV5-6 and TRBJ2-1, reads DAGVTQSPTHLIKTRGQQVTLRCSPKSGHDTVSWYQQALGQGPQFIFQYYEEEERQRGNFPDRFSGHQFPNYSSELNVNALLLGDSALYLCASSLIHFSYNEQFFGPGTRLTVL.

The chain joins TRBV29-1 to TRBJ2-3; TRBD1 matches at 8 bases. This CDR3 is built from 13 residues. Germline V CDR1 and CDR2: SQVTM, ANQGSEA. V lost 5 bases and J lost 0; bases outside the gene matches: 1. CDR3: CSVRDRSTDTQYF. The CDR3 nucleotides are TGCAGCGTTAGGGACAGGAGCACAGATACGCAGTATTTT.

This rearrangement joins TRBV5-1 to TRBJ2-1, with 15 bases aligning to TRBD2. Trimming removed 3 bases from V and 2 bases from J; junction bases left unmatched: 3. CDR3 length equals 17 residues. The germline V gene has CDR1 SGHRS and CDR2 YFSETQ. CDR3 residues: CASSSGLAGGPYNEQFF. The DNA of the CDR3 is TGCGCCAGCAGCTCAGGACTAGCGGGGGGGCCCTACAATGAGCAGTTCTTC.

V and J are TRBV11-2 and TRBJ2-7, with D perhaps being TRBD1 or TRBD2 (5 bases each). Germline V CDR1 and CDR2: SGHAT, FQNNGV. The CDR3 is 16 residues long. Trimming took 5 bases from V and 7 from J, leaving 24 bases between them. The CDR3 region is CASSEGAGRGTREQYF. The CDR3 bases are TGTGCCAGCAGCGAAGGGGCTGGTCGGGGTACGAGGGAGCAGTACTTC.

V and J are TRBV10-3 and TRBJ1-1; D is unresolved. Deletions cut 10 bases from V and 4 bases from J, with 13 bases between. CDR1 and CDR2 from the germline V gene are ENHRY and SYGVKD. The CDR3 spans 12 residues. The CDR3 protein is CATKYSGTEAFF. The CDR3 region has the DNA TGTGCCACAAAGTACTCGGGCACTGAAGCTTTCTTT.

This clone occurred once. V is TRBV29-1 and J is TRBJ2-1, with D perhaps matching TRBD1 or TRBD2 (6 bases each). The CDR3 is 14 amino acids. Trimming removed 5 bases at V and 2 bases at J, with 13 bases between. CDR1 is SQVTM, CDR2 ANQGSEA, per germline. The CDR3 region is CSVPGAATYNEQFF. DNA of the CDR3: TGCAGCGTTCCGGGGGCAGCGACCTACAATGAGCAGTTCTTC.

The CDR3 loop reads CASSYSGLVNTGELFF. The CDR3 nucleotides read TGTGCCAGCAGTTACTCAGGGTTGGTTAACACCGGGGAGCTGTTTTTT. V is TRBV6-5 and J is TRBJ2-2; D gene uncertain. This CDR3 comprises 16 residues. Germline V CDR1 and CDR2: MNHEY, SVGAGI. V lost 0 bases, J lost 2 bases, and 10 bases lay in between.

The chain carries TRBV7-9 and TRBJ1-1; the D gene is possibly TRBD1 (5 bases). Deletions cut 6 bases from V and 4 bases from J, with 15 bases between. CDR3 length: 14 residues. Germline assignment: CDR1 SEHNR and CDR2 FQNEAQ (reference sequence). CDR3 sequence reads: CASSRSGWGTEAFF. The DNA for the CDR3 is TGTGCCAGCAGTCGGTCAGGGTGGGGCACTGAAGCTTTCTTT.

In this sample, this clone turned up once. This sequence joins TRBV23-1 and TRBJ2-7; D may be TRBD1 or TRBD2 (5 bases each). TRBV23-1 is an ORF for which the function is uncertain. The CDR3 contains 10 residues. The CDR3 nucleotides are TGCGCCAGCAGTCAAGGTGGGACGGACGTC. Its protein product is CASSQGGTDV.

This rearrangement joins TRBV27 to TRBJ1-3, with D uncertain. The ends were cut back, 2 bases at V and 4 bases at J, with 9 bases in the middle. CDR3 size: 14 residues. Looked up from germline, CDR1 is MNHEY and CDR2 is SMNVEV (reference sequence). CDR3 residues: CASSLGGAGNTIYF. The CDR3 DNA follows: TGTGCCAGCAGTTTAGGAGGCGCAGGAAACACCATATATTTT.